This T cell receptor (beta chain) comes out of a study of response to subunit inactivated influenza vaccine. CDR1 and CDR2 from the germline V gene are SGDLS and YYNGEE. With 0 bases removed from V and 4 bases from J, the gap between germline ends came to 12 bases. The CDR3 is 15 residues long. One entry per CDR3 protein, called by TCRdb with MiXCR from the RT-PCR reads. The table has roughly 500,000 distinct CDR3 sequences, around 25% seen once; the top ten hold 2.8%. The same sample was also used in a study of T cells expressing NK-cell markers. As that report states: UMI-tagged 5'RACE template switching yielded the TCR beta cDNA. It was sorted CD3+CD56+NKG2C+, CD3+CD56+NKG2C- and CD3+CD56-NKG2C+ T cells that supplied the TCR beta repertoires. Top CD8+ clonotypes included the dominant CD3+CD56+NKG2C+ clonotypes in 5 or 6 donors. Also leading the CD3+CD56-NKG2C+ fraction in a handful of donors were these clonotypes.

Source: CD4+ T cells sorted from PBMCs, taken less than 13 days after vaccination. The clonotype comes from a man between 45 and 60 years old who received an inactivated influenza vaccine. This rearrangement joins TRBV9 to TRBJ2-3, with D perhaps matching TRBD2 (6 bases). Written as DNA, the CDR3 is TGTGCCAGCAGCGTAGCCGGGGGTAGGGCAGATACGCAGTATTTT. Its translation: CASSVAGGRADTQYF.